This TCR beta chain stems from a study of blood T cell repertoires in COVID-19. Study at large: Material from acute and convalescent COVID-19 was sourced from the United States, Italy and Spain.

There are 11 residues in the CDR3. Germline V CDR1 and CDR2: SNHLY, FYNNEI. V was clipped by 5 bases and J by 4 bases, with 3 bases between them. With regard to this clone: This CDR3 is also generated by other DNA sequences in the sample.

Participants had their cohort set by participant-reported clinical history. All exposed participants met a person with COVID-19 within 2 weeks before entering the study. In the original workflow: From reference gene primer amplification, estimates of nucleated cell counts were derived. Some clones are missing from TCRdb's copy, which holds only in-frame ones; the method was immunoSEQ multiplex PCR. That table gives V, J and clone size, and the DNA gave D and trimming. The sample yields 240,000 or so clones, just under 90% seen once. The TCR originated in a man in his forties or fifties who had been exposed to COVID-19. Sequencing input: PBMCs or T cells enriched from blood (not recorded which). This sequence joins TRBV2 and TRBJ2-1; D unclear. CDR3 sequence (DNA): TGTGCCAGCAGTCCGTACAATGAGCAGTTCTTC. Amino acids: CASSPYNEQFF.